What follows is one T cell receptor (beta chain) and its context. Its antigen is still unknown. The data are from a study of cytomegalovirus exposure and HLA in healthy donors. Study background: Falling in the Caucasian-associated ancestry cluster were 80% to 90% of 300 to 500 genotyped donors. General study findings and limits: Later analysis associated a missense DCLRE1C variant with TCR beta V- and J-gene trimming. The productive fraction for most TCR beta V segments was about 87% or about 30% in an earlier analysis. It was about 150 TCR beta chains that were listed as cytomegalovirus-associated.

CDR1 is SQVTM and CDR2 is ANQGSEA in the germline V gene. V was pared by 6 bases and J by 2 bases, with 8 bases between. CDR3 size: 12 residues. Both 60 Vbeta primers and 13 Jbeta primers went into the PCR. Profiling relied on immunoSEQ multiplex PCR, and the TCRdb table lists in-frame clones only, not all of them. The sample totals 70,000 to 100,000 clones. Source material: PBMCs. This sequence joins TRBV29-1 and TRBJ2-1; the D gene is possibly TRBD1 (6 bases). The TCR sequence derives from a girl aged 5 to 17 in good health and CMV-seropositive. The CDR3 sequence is CSVAGAYNEQFF. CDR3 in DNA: TGCAGCGTCGCAGGGGCCTACAATGAGCAGTTCTTC.